The rows below give T cell receptor beta chains drawn from one sample of a study of graft-versus-host responses after intestinal transplantation. These receptors' targets are unknown. TCRdb's copy holds only in-frame clones and misses some; the assay was immunoSEQ multiplex PCR. The data hold about 90,000 clones, with 80% to 95% observed a single time. The specimen was unstimulated CD8+ T cells sorted from spleen or lymph node cells, collected before intestinal transplant. The source is a human donor who received an intestinal transplant. The CDR3 runs from the conserved cysteine through the conserved F or W. D genes are given only for firm matches. Size is stated for part of the rows, as once, few or many counts, or as a class when the clone is expanded.

TRBD2 NA TRBJ2-7 TRBV19 CASSIGGREYGEQYF TGTGCCAGTAGTATCGGCGGGAGGGAGTATGGCGAGCAGTACTTC
TRBD1 NA TRBJ1-2 TRBV29-1 CSVAGQGAWGYTF TGCAGCGTCGCGGGACAGGGGGCGTGGGGCTACACCTTC
NA NA TRBJ2-1 TRBV27 CASSPVPVWSSSYNEQFF TGTGCCAGCAGTCCCGTTCCAGTGTGGTCCAGCTCCTACAATGAGCAGTTCTTC
NA NA TRBJ2-3 TRBV27 CASRPKGLEASDTQYF TGTGCCAGCAGGCCTAAGGGACTTGAGGCGTCAGATACGCAGTATTTT
NA NA TRBJ2-1 TRBV27 CASSLLLTGYNEQFF TGTGCCAGCAGCTTACTACTGACGGGGTACAATGAGCAGTTCTTC
TRBD2 NA TRBJ2-5 TRBV4-1 CASSQDHSGGGTQYF TGCGCCAGCAGCCAAGACCATAGCGGGGGAGGGACCCAGTACTTC
TRBD1 NA TRBJ1-4 TRBV6-1 CATSKEGTGVEKLFF TGTGCCACCTCCAAGGAAGGGACAGGGGTGGAAAAACTGTTTTTT
TRBD1 NA TRBJ2-7 TRBV5-1 CASSQGTGGTYEQYF TGCGCCAGCAGCCAAGGGACAGGGGGGACCTACGAGCAGTACTTC
NA NA TRBJ2-3 TRBV7-9 CASSTSGSSTDTQYF TGTGCCAGCAGCACCTCCGGTTCTAGCACAGATACGCAGTATTTT
NA NA TRBJ2-7 TRBV11-2 CASSLTGIFYEQYF TGTGCCAGCAGCTTGACAGGTATTTTCTACGAGCAGTACTTC
TRBD1 NA TRBJ1-2 TRBV6-5 CASSLDRGHGYTF TGTGCCAGCAGTCTCGACAGGGGGCATGGCTACACCTTC
NA NA TRBJ2-2 TRBV15 CATKLGSGVGRSDITGELFF TGTGCCACCAAGTTGGGTTCGGGAGTAGGCAGGAGCGATATCACCGGGGAGCTGTTTTTT
NA NA TRBJ2-1 TRBV27 CASKITGSYNEQFF TGTGCCAGCAAAATTACAGGGAGCTACAATGAGCAGTTCTTC
TRBD2 NA TRBJ2-5 TRBV5-4 CASSLDLSGREYQETQYF TGTGCCAGCAGCTTGGATTTGTCCGGGAGGGAGTACCAAGAGACCCAGTACTTC
NA once TRBJ2-3 TRBV11-2 CASSLGSPASYTDTQYF TGTGCCAGCAGCTTAGGGTCTCCCGCTAGCTACACAGATACGCAGTATTTT
TRBD2 NA TRBJ2-3 TRBV7-6 CASSLRFGTSGRGATDTQYF TGTGCCAGCAGCTTAAGGTTTGGGACTAGCGGGAGGGGGGCCACAGATACGCAGTATTTT
TRBD1 NA TRBJ1-1 TRBV5-1 CASSPGQGRTEAFF TGCGCCAGCAGCCCTGGACAGGGACGCACTGAAGCTTTCTTT
NA NA TRBJ2-1 TRBV19 CASSISQQLNEQFF TGTGCCAGTAGTATATCACAGCAACTCAATGAGCAGTTCTTC
NA few TRBJ1-4 TRBV4-3 CASSQDWGHNEKLFF TGCGCCAGCAGCCAAGATTGGGGACATAATGAAAAACTGTTTTTT
TRBD2 few TRBJ2-3 TRBV15 CATSNGERETDTQYF TGTGCCACCAGCAACGGCGAGCGGGAGACAGATACGCAGTATTTT
NA NA TRBJ2-3 TRBV6-5 CASSYGVYHTDTQYF TGTGCCAGCAGTTACGGAGTTTACCACACAGATACGCAGTATTTT
TRBD1 NA TRBJ1-1 TRBV6-5 CASSLSGTDLEAFF TGTGCCAGCAGTTTGTCCGGGACAGACCTTGAAGCTTTCTTT
NA NA TRBJ2-1 TRBV19 CASSISNEQFF TGTGCCAGTAGTATCTCTAATGAGCAGTTCTTC
NA NA TRBJ2-1 TRBV7-2 CASTPGVGAYNEQFF TGTGCCAGCACCCCGGGGGTGGGGGCCTACAATGAGCAGTTCTTC
TRBD2 once TRBJ2-3 TRBV6-5 CASSYMASGSTDTQYF TGTGCCAGCAGTTACATGGCTAGCGGAAGCACAGATACGCAGTATTTT
TRBD1 NA TRBJ2-7 TRBV5-4 CASSLGSWGQGLGSYEQYF TGTGCCAGCAGCTTGGGTTCGTGGGGACAGGGATTGGGATCCTACGAGCAGTACTTC
NA NA TRBJ1-5 TRBV6-5 CASSGHSNQPQHF TGTGCCAGCAGTGGACATAGCAATCAGCCCCAGCATTTT
NA NA TRBJ1-5 TRBV14 CASSQAFGQPQHF TGTGCCAGCAGCCAAGCTTTCGGTCAGCCCCAGCATTTT
TRBD2 NA TRBJ2-7 TRBV11-2 CASSLPAGVYEQYF TGTGCCAGCAGCTTACCAGCGGGAGTTTACGAGCAGTACTTC
TRBD1 NA TRBJ2-7 TRBV30 CASDRVHSYEQYF TGTGCCTCTGACAGGGTTCACTCCTACGAGCAGTACTTC
TRBD1 NA TRBJ1-4 TRBV27 CASSDLRGPANEKLFF TGTGCCAGCAGCGATCTAAGGGGGCCGGCTAATGAAAAACTGTTTTTT
TRBD1 NA TRBJ1-6 TRBV5-1 CASSTTGTGVSFGDSPLHF TGCGCCAGCAGCACAACCGGGACAGGAGTAAGTTTTGGGGATTCACCCCTCCACTTT
NA NA TRBJ2-7 TRBV5-1 CASSHYRDTHYEQYF TGCGCCAGCAGCCATTACCGGGACACGCACTACGAGCAGTACTTC
NA NA TRBJ1-1 TRBV19 CASSWGGTEAFF TGTGCCAGTAGTTGGGGGGGGACTGAAGCTTTCTTT
NA NA TRBJ2-3 TRBV7-8 CASSLVLGELTDTQYF TGTGCCAGCAGCTTAGTGCTCGGGGAGCTCACAGATACGCAGTATTTT
NA NA TRBJ2-3 TRBV5-1 CASSGGVTDTQYF TGCGCCAGCAGCGGAGGGGTGACAGATACGCAGTATTTT
NA NA TRBJ1-2 TRBV7-8 CASSFIFAGEIPITF TGTGCCAGCAGCTTTATCTTCGCAGGGGAGATTCCTATAACCTTC
NA NA TRBJ2-1 TRBV7-9 CASSYSGLSSYNEQFF TGTGCCAGCAGCTACAGCGGGCTGAGCTCCTACAATGAGCAGTTCTTC
NA NA TRBJ1-5 TRBV19 CASSIGQGISQPQHF TGTGCCAGTAGTATAGGGCAGGGGATCTCTCAGCCCCAGCATTTT
TRBD2 NA TRBJ2-3 TRBV5-6 CASSLELAGATDTQYF TGTGCCAGCAGCTTGGAACTAGCGGGAGCCACAGATACGCAGTATTTT
NA NA TRBJ1-1 TRBV19 CATSTGGNTEAFF TGTGCCACCTCCACGGGGGGAAACACTGAAGCTTTCTTT
NA NA TRBJ2-3 TRBV27 CASSLGPTDTQYF TGTGCCAGCAGTTTAGGGCCGACAGATACGCAGTATTTT
NA NA TRBJ2-1 TRBV19 CASSIDITGSAYNEQFF TGTGCCAGTAGTATAGATATAACGGGGAGTGCCTACAATGAGCAGTTCTTC
NA NA TRBJ1-1 TRBV30 CARSVVRGTEAFF TGTGCCCGGAGTGTAGTAAGAGGGACTGAAGCTTTCTTT
TRBD1 NA TRBJ1-1 TRBV9 CASSSGQGAGAFF TGTGCCAGCAGCTCTGGACAGGGGGCAGGAGCTTTCTTT
NA NA TRBJ1-2 TRBV7-6 CASSPGPGGYTF TGTGCCAGCAGCCCCGGACCAGGGGGCTACACCTTC
NA NA TRBJ2-1 TRBV11-1 CASSQDSPPYNEQFF TGTGCCAGCAGCCAGGACTCTCCCCCTTACAATGAGCAGTTCTTC
TRBD2 NA TRBJ2-3 TRBV4-1 CASSQVSGGDQYF TGCGCCAGCAGCCAAGTTTCGGGGGGGGATCAGTATTTT
NA NA TRBJ1-1 TRBV7-6 CASSEEENTEAFF TGTGCCAGCAGCGAAGAGGAGAACACTGAAGCTTTCTTT
NA NA TRBJ1-6 TRBV6-5 CASSYSGEVNSPLHF TGTGCCAGCAGTTACTCGGGGGAGGTCAATTCACCCCTCCACTTT
NA NA TRBJ1-1 TRBV19 CASSEGGGRTEAFF TGTGCCAGTAGTGAGGGGGGGGGCAGGACTGAAGCTTTCTTT
TRBD1 once TRBJ2-1 TRBV11-2 CASSLDPGTGVNEQFF TGTGCCAGCAGCTTAGATCCTGGGACAGGGGTCAATGAGCAGTTCTTC